There are a few counts of the clone carrying this T cell receptor beta chain. Its cognate antigen is unknown. This specimen comes from a study of cytomegalovirus exposure and HLA in healthy donors. Study results and caveats: A later analysis showed TCR association rates differing by HLA locus, peaking at DRB1 and lowest at HLA-C. No immune exposure information besides CMV serostatus was available.

CDR3 size: 13 residues. Germline CDR1 reads LNHDA; CDR2 reads SQIVND (reference sequence). V trimming: 7 bases; J trimming: 5 bases; junction bases outside the gene matches: 6. With 60 Vbeta and 13 Jbeta primers, the PCR was carried out. As originally analysed: About 11 million of 80 million to 85 million unique TCR beta chains were shared, per a later count. The method was immunoSEQ multiplex PCR; TCRdb's version includes in-frame clones alone and lacks a portion of them. That table gives V, J and clone size, and the DNA gave D and trimming. Seen here are about 80,000 clones, around 60% observed once, and the top ten hold about 4.2%.

The origin of this receptor is a male donor in good health and CMV-seropositive. Sequencing was performed on PBMCs. The rearrangement joins TRBV19 to TRBJ1-1; 8 bases are a match to TRBD1. The CDR3, as DNA: TGTGCCAGTACCCGGGACAGGCCTACTGAAGCTTTCTTT. It is translated as CASTRDRPTEAFF.